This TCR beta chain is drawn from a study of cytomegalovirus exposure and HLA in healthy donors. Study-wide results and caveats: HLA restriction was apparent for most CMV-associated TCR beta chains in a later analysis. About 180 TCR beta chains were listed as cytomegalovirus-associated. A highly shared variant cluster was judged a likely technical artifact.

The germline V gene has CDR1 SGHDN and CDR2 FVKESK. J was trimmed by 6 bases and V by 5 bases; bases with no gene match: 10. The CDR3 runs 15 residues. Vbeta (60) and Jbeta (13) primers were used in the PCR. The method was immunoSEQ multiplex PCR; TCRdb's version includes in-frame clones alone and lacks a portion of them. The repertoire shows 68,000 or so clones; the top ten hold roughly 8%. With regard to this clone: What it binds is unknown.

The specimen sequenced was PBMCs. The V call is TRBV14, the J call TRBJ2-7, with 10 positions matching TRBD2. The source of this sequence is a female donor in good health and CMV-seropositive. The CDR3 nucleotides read TGTGCCAGCAGCGGAACTAGCGGGAATCGGCGCGAGCAGTACTTC. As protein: CASSGTSGNRREQYF.